These 9 T cell receptor beta chains originate from one sample sequenced in a study of blood T cell repertoires in COVID-19. Libraries were prepared by immunoSEQ multiplex PCR; TCRdb keeps only in-frame clonotypes and omits some of them. The sample records more than 70,000 clones, 79% being singletons. Sequenced material: peripheral blood. These receptors were collected from a human donor in a cohort sampled during active COVID-19.

CDR3 sequence (DNA): TGTGCCAGCAGTTTAGGGGGGGGGAGGATGAACACTGAAGCTTTCTTT. It specifies CASSLGGGRMNTEAFF. J is TRBJ1-1 and V is TRBV27; TRBD1 might be the D (5 bases). Deletions cut 2 bases from V and 0 bases from J, with 13 bases between. There are 16 residues in the CDR3. Germline CDR1 MNHEY, CDR2 SMNVEV (reference sequence).

The gene calls are TRBV5-4 and TRBJ2-5; 8 bases fit TRBD1. CDR1 is SGHNT and CDR2 is YYREEE in the germline V gene (reference sequence). CDR3 length: 14 residues. J lost 3 bases, V lost 3 bases, and 4 bases had no gene match. The CDR3 loop reads CASSSGQVEETQYF. In DNA form, the CDR3 reads TGTGCCAGCAGCTCGGGACAGGTCGAAGAGACCCAGTACTTC.

Comments on this clone: A read error may account for a junction end that differs from germline. This sequence joins TRBV6-1 and TRBJ2-5, with 8 bases identical to TRBD2. The CDR3 runs to 11 residues. Germline CDR1 MNHNS, CDR2 SASEGT. This CDR3 reads CASSEPGRDDF. The CDR3, as DNA: TGTGCCAGCAGTGAACCCGGGAGGGACGACTTC.

The chain joins TRBV7-8 to TRBJ1-5; 8 bases line up with TRBD1. The CDR3 contains 15 residues. Germline loops: CDR1 SGHVS, CDR2 FQNEAQ. V was clipped by 4 bases and J by 6 bases; unmatched bases: 8. As DNA, the CDR3 is TGTGCCAGCAGCTCCACCGGGACAGGAGGTCAGCCCCAGCATTTT. The encoded protein is CASSSTGTGGQPQHF.

The DNA of the CDR3 is TGTGCCAGCAGTCGAACCCTGCAGAACTCTGGAAACACCATATATTTT. Amino acid sequence: CASSRTLQNSGNTIYF. V and J are TRBV5-6 and TRBJ1-3; D gene ambiguous. CDR1 and CDR2 from the germline V gene are SGHDT and YYEEEE. The V end lost 5 bases, the J end lost 0 bases, and 15 bases lay between the germline ends. The CDR3 contains 16 residues.

The chain combines TRBV21-1 with TRBJ2-1; TRBD2, the table's D call, was not compared with the DNA. TRBV21-1 is termed a pseudogene. CDR3 length: 14 residues. Here the CDR3 reads CASSKTSLNNEQFF. Written as DNA, the CDR3 is TGTGCCAGCAGCAAGACTAGCTTAAACAATGAGCAGTTCTTC.

The CDR3 DNA reads as TGCGCCAGCAGCTTGGAGGCAGGTTTGGCCTACGAGCAGTACTTC. Encoded protein: CASSLEAGLAYEQYF. The J gene is TRBJ2-7, the V gene TRBV5-1; D call uncertain. The CDR3 runs to 15 residues. CDR1 SGHRS and CDR2 YFSETQ come from the germline V gene. The V gene lost 0 bases and the J gene lost 2 bases, with 12 bases spanning the gap.

J is TRBJ2-5 and V is TRBV5-4, with D possibly matching TRBD1 (7 bases). CDR3 length equals 16 residues. CDR1 is SGHNT, CDR2 YYREEE, per germline (reference sequence). V was clipped by 0 bases and J by 2 bases, with 14 bases between them. The CDR3 DNA reads as TGTGCCAGCAGCTTGGGTAGGGCGGGACAGCAAGAGACCCAGTACTTC. Its translation: CASSLGRAGQQETQYF. Complete variable domain (other parts from reference TRBV5-4 and TRBJ2-5): ETGVTQSPTHLIKTRGQQVTLRCSSQSGHNTVSWYQQALGQGPQFIFQYYREEENGRGNFPPRFSGLQFPNYSSELNVNALELDDSALYLCASSLGRAGQQETQYFGPGTRLLVL.

The rearrangement joins TRBV6-1 to TRBJ2-5, with 11 bases that match TRBD2. The CDR3 is 15 residues long. The V and J ends lost 2 bases and 3 bases, in that order; junction bases with no gene match: 2. CDR1 and CDR2 from the germline V gene are MNHNS and SASEGT. In DNA form, the CDR3 reads TGTGCCAGCAGTGAACCGGGACTAGCGGAAGAGACCCAGTACTTC. This translates into CASSEPGLAEETQYF.